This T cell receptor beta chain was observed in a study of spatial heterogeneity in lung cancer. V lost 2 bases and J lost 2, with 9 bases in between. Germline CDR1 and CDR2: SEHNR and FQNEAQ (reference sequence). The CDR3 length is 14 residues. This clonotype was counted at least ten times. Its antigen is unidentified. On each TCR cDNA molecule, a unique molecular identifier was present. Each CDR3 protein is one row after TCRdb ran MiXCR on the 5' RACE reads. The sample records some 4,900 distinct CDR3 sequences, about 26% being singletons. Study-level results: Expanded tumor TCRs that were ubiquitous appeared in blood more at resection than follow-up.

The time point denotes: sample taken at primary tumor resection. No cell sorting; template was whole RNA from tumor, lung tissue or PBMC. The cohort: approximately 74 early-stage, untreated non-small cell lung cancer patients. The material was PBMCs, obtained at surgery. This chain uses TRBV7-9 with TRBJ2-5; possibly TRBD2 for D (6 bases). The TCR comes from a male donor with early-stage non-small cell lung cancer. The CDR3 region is CASSLSGSQETQYF. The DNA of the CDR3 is TGTGCCAGCAGCTTATCCGGGAGTCAAGAGACCCAGTACTTC.